The next 25 T cell receptor beta chains were all read from a single sample in a study of STAT5B mutations in CD4+ large granular lymphocyte leukemia. Produced via immunoSEQ multiplex PCR; TCRdb's table is partial and in-frame only. The sample records tens of thousands of clones, 70% to 90% being singletons. Sequencing used CD4+ T cells from blood buffy coats. The origin of the receptors is a human donor in good health.

The V and J genes are TRBV28 and TRBJ2-6, with a possible D match to TRBD1 (5 bases). The CDR3 runs 17 residues. Germline-derived CDR1 and CDR2 are MDHEN and SYDVKM. Trimming shortened V by 4 bases and J by 0 bases, and 13 bases separated the two germline ends. CDR3 nucleotide sequence: TGTGCCAGCAGTTATGAGACAGTGATCTCTGGGGCCAACGTCCTGACTTTC. Residues: CASSYETVISGANVLTF.

The DNA of the CDR3 is TGTGCCAGCAGTTACGACAGCTACAATGAGCAGTTCTTC. Amino acids: CASSYDSYNEQFF. The chain uses TRBV6-5 and TRBJ2-1, with D perhaps matching TRBD1 (5 bases). CDR3 length equals 13 residues. Germline V gene sequence: CDR1 MNHEY, CDR2 SVGAGI. Trimming took off 2 bases at V and 3 bases at J, with 5 bases between the two ends.

This sequence joins TRBV21-1 and TRBJ2-3; the table's TRBD1 call for D was not verified on the DNA. TRBV21-1 is classified as a pseudogene. This CDR3 region has 15 residues. CDR3 sequence (DNA): TGTGCCAGCAGCAAAGACACAGGCAGGGCAGATACGCAGTATTTT. Residues: CASSKDTGRADTQYF.

V gene TRBV2 combines with J gene TRBJ2-7; D is perhaps TRBD1 (5 bases). The V end lost 6 bases, the J end lost 3 bases, and 12 bases lay between the germline ends. CDR3 length: 13 amino acids. Germline lookup yields CDR1 SNHLY and CDR2 FYNNEI. The chain's CDR3 is CASSLDTGYEQYF. For the CDR3, the DNA is TGTGCCAGCAGCTTGGATACAGGCTACGAGCAGTACTTC.

The gene calls are TRBV28 and TRBJ1-5; tentatively, D is TRBD1 (5 bases). Trimming took off 5 bases at V and 4 bases at J, with 9 bases between the two ends. The CDR3 has 13 amino acids. The germline V gene encodes CDR1 MDHEN and CDR2 SYDVKM. The CDR3 nucleotides read TGTGCCAGCAGTCCGGGGGGTAATCAGCCCCAGCATTTT. As protein: CASSPGGNQPQHF.

The chain uses TRBV6-5 and TRBJ1-5; D is perhaps TRBD1 (6 bases). V lost 0 bases and J lost 7, with 7 bases in between. Per germline, CDR1 MNHEY and CDR2 SVGAGI. The CDR3 length is 13 residues. Written as DNA, the CDR3 is TGTGCCAGCAGTTACTCGGGACACCAGCCCCAGCATTTT. Its protein is CASSYSGHQPQHF.

J is TRBJ2-3 and V is TRBV11-3; D ambiguous. This CDR3 comprises 15 residues. Germline V gives CDR1 SGHNT, CDR2 YENEEA. V was trimmed by 1 base and J by 0 bases, leaving 8 bases between them. The CDR3, as DNA: TGTGCCAGCAGCTTAGGGCAGTACAGCACAGATACGCAGTATTTT. It encodes CASSLGQYSTDTQYF.

This clone was observed once. V and J are TRBV7-2 and TRBJ2-3, with TRBD2 as a possible D gene (6 bases). The CDR3 extends over 15 amino acids. V lost 5 bases to trimming and J lost 0 bases, with 12 bases between them. Germline CDR1 is SGHTA and CDR2 is FQGNSA. In nucleotides, the CDR3 is TGTGCCAGCAGCCCGTCGGGACTCAGCACAGATACGCAGTATTTT. It yields the protein CASSPSGLSTDTQYF. Full variable domain (outside the CDR3, taken from reference TRBV7-2 and TRBJ2-3): GAGVSQSPSNKVTEKGKDVELRCDPISGHTALYWYRQSLGQGLEFLIYFQGNSAPDKSGLPSDRFSAERTGGSVSTLTIQRTQQEDSAVYLCASSPSGLSTDTQYFGPGTRLTVL.

V usage is TRBV10-3 and J usage is TRBJ1-1; D is possibly TRBD1 (5 bases). The CDR3 has 19 amino acids. Germline assignment: CDR1 ENHRY and CDR2 SYGVKD. Trimming took 0 bases from V and 3 from J, leaving 23 bases between them. The CDR3 region has the DNA TGTGCCATCAGTGAGTCAGGCGCAGGTAGGGACTGGGGATACACTGAAGCTTTCTTT. Its translation: CAISESGAGRDWGYTEAFF.

The V call is TRBV4-3, the J call TRBJ2-2, with 7 bases that match TRBD2. Germline-derived CDR1 and CDR2 are LGHNA and YSLEER. V shed 4 bases and J 2 bases; nucleotides not matched to a gene: 10. The length of the CDR3 is 17 residues. CDR3 sequence reads: CASSPQSSGLNTGELFF. The CDR3 DNA reads TGCGCCAGCAGCCCCCAAAGCTCGGGACTAAACACCGGGGAGCTGTTTTTT.

The chain couples TRBV5-4 to TRBJ2-7, with 12 nucleotides matching TRBD2. Trimming at V came to 5 bases and at J to 7 bases, leaving 13 bases not matched to a gene. The CDR3 length is 16 residues. CDR1 is SGHNT and CDR2 is YYREEE in the germline V gene (reference sequence). This CDR3 reads CASRPGLAGSRGEQYF. CDR3 in DNA: TGTGCCAGCAGACCAGGACTAGCGGGGTCCCGGGGTGAGCAGTACTTC.

V gene TRBV7-2 combines with J gene TRBJ2-2, with D uncertain. Germline CDR1 and CDR2: SGHTA and FQGNSA. Trimming stripped 2 bases from V and 4 bases from J, with 8 bases between. The CDR3 runs 14 residues. In nucleotides, the CDR3 is TGTGCCAGCAGCTTATTTGGGTTCACCGGGGAGCTGTTTTTT. Its translation: CASSLFGFTGELFF.

This clone appeared a single time. The chain joins TRBV9 to TRBJ1-2, with D tentatively TRBD1 (6 bases). This CDR3 is 12 amino acids long. Trimming left V 4 bases short and J 4 bases short, with 8 bases between. Germline CDR1 reads SGDLS; CDR2 reads YYNGEE. CDR3 nucleotide sequence: TGTGCCAGCAGCATCAGGGGCTATGGCTACACCTTC. Translated: CASSIRGYGYTF.

V gene TRBV11-3 combines with J gene TRBJ2-5; D not certain. The V gene's germline CDR1 is SGHNT and CDR2 YENEEA. The length of the CDR3 is 14 residues. V lost 0 bases and J 5 bases, leaving 10 bases between the germline ends. The CDR3 loop is CASSLDSLGETQYF. DNA of the CDR3: TGTGCCAGCAGCTTAGATTCGCTAGGGGAGACCCAGTACTTC.

The V and J genes are TRBV7-3 and TRBJ2-2; 9 positions agree with TRBD1. Germline V lookup: CDR1 SGHTA, CDR2 FQGTGA. Unmatched junction bases numbered 7, after V lost 5 bases and J lost 6 bases. The CDR3 has 15 residues. This CDR3 reads CASSLPGTGPGELFF. CDR3 DNA sequence: TGTGCCAGCAGCCTACCCGGGACAGGGCCCGGGGAGCTGTTTTTT.

The gene calls are TRBV11-2 and TRBJ2-7; 8 bases map to TRBD1. In germline, CDR1 is SGHAT, CDR2 FQNNGV. V dropped 2 bases and J dropped 0; count of bases not matched to a gene: 12. The CDR3 has 18 amino acids. CDR3 sequence (DNA): TGTGCCAGCAGCTTAAGGGGCAGGGGGCGGCCGAGCTCCTACGAGCAGTACTTC. This sequence encodes CASSLRGRGRPSSYEQYF.

In this sample, this clone turned up once. V usage is TRBV2 and J usage is TRBJ2-3; no clear D. Trimming left V 8 bases short and J 3 bases short, with 9 bases between. The germline CDR1 and CDR2 sequences are SNHLY and FYNNEI. The CDR3 has 12 amino acids. The CDR3 DNA is TGTGCCAGCGGCGCTTTGACAGATACGCAGTATTTT. This sequence encodes CASGALTDTQYF.

The chain carries TRBV28 and TRBJ2-2, with 7 positions matching TRBD1. The CDR3 loop spans 16 amino acids. Germline CDR1 is MDHEN and CDR2 is SYDVKM. The trim removed 3 bases at V and 6 bases at J, leaving 10 bases unmatched. CDR3 loop: CASSFLGTERSGELFF. The CDR3 coding sequence is TGTGCCAGCAGTTTTTTGGGGACAGAACGGTCCGGGGAGCTGTTTTTT.

A single count supports this clone. The chain carries TRBV2 and TRBJ2-2; TRBD2 might be the D (6 bases). CDR1 and CDR2 (germline): SNHLY, FYNNEI. V was pared by 7 bases and J by 1 base, with 10 bases between. The CDR3 loop spans 14 amino acids. The DNA for the CDR3 is TGTGCCAGCAAGGCTAGCGAGAACACCGGGGAGCTGTTTTTT. It codes for CASKASENTGELFF.

The chain has TRBV19 and TRBJ1-5; D is unclear. The CDR3 contains 16 residues. Looked up from germline, CDR1 is LNHDA and CDR2 is SQIVND (reference sequence). Trimming took off 3 bases at V and 2 bases at J, with 14 bases between the two ends. The CDR3 DNA is TGTGCCAGTAGTATGTGGGGAGGAACGGGCAATCAGCCCCAGCATTTT. Translated: CASSMWGGTGNQPQHF.

V is TRBV28 and J is TRBJ2-7, with D unresolved. The germline V gene encodes CDR1 MDHEN and CDR2 SYDVKM. The CDR3 has 15 amino acids. Trimming took 5 bases from V and 0 from J, leaving 14 bases between them. CDR3 amino acids: CASSTPAESSYEQYF. The DNA for the CDR3 is TGTGCCAGCAGTACTCCCGCGGAGAGCTCCTACGAGCAGTACTTC.

The chain joins TRBV7-6 to TRBJ2-3; D possibly corresponds to TRBD2 (6 bases). In germline, CDR1 is SGHVS, CDR2 FNYEAQ. The CDR3 is 14 amino acids. Trimming took off 2 bases at V and 3 bases at J, with 9 bases between the two ends. The CDR3 nucleotides read TGTGCCAGCAGCTTATTCGGGGGTACAGATACGCAGTATTTT. Protein: CASSLFGGTDTQYF.

This rearrangement joins TRBV7-9 to TRBJ2-5, with TRBD1 identical over 12 bases. Trimming cost V 3 bases and J 5 bases; bases outside gene matches: 4. This CDR3 has 15 residues. In germline, CDR1 is SEHNR, CDR2 FQNEAQ (reference sequence). The CDR3 DNA follows: TGTGCCAGCAGCTTGGGACAGGGGGCAGGGGAGACCCAGTACTTC. Its protein is CASSLGQGAGETQYF.

This chain connects TRBV5-1 to TRBJ2-3; D unclear. V dropped 2 bases and J dropped 1 base, with 8 bases sitting between them. The CDR3 spans 14 residues. In germline, CDR1 is SGHRS, CDR2 YFSETQ. CDR3 sequence: CASSLRPGTDTQYF. CDR3 sequence (DNA): TGCGCCAGCAGCTTAAGGCCCGGCACAGATACGCAGTATTTT.

The gene calls are TRBV19 and TRBJ2-2; TRBD2 matches at 7 bases. The CDR3 extends over 15 amino acids. Germline V CDR1 and CDR2: LNHDA, SQIVND (reference sequence). The trim removed 7 bases at V and 3 bases at J, leaving 8 bases unmatched. As DNA, the CDR3 is TGTGCCAGTAACCGGAGGGGAGGGGACACCGGGGAGCTGTTTTTT. This translates into CASNRRGGDTGELFF.